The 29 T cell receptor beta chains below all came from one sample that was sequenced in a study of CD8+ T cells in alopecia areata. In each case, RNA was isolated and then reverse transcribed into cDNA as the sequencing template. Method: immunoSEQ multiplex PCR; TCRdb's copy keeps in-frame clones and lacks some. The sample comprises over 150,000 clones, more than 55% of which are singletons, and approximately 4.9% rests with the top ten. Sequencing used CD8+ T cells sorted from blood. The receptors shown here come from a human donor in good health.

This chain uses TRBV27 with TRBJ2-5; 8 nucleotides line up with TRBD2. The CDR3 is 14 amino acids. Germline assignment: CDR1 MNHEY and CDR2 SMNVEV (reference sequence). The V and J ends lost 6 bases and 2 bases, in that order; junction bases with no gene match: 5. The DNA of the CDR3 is TGTGCCAGCAGCGGGGGGGCCTATCAAGAGACCCAGTACTTC. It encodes CASSGGAYQETQYF.

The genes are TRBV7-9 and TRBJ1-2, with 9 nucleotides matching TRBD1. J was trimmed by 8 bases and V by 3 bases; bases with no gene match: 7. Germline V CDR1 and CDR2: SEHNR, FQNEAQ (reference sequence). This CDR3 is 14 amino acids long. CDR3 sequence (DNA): TGTGCCAGCAGCTTGCCGGGACAGGGTGGCGGCTACACCTTC. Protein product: CASSLPGQGGGYTF.

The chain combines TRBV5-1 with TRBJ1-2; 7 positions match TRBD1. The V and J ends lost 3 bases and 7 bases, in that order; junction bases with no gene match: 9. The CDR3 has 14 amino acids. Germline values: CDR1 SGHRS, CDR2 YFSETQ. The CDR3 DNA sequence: TGCGCCAGCAGCTGGACCGGGACAGAGGTTGGCTACACCTTC. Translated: CASSWTGTEVGYTF. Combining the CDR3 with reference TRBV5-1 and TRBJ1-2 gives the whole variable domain KAGVTQTPRYLIKTRGQQVTLSCSPISGHRSVSWYQQTPGQGLQFLFEYFSETQRNKGNFPGRFSGRQFSNSRSEMNVSTLELGDSALYLCASSWTGTEVGYTFGSGTRLTVV.

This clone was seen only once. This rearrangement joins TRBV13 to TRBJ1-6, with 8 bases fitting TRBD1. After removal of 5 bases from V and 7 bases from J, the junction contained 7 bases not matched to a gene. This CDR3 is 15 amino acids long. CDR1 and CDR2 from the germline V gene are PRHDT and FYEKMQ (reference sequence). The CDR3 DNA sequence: TGTGCCAGCAGCCCCGCCGACAGGGGCAATTCACCCCTCCACTTT. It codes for CASSPADRGNSPLHF. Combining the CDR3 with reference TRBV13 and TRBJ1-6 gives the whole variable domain AAGVIQSPRHLIKEKRETATLKCYPIPRHDTVYWYQQGPGQDPQFLISFYEKMQSDKGSIPDRFSAQQFSDYHSELNMSSLELGDSALYFCASSPADRGNSPLHFGNGTRLTVT.

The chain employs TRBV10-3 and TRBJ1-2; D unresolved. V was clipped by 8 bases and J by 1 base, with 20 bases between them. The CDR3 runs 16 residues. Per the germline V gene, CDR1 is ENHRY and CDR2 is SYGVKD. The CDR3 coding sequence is TGTGCCATCGGAAGTCAGTCCTTCGCCGATAACTATGGCTACACCTTC. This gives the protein CAIGSQSFADNYGYTF.

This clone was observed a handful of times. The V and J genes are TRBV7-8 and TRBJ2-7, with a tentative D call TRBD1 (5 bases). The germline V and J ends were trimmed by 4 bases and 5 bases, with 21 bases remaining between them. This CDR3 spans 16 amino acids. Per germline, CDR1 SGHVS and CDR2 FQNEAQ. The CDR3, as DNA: TGTGCCAGCAGCTCAACCTCAGGGATCCCAGGACACGAGCAGTACTTC. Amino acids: CASSSTSGIPGHEQYF.

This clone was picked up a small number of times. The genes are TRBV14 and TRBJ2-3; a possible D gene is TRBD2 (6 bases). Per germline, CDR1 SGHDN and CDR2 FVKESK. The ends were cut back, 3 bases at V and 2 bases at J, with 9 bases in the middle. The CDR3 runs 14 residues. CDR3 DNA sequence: TGTGCCAGCAGCCAGGGAGGTTTCACAGATACGCAGTATTTT. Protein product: CASSQGGFTDTQYF. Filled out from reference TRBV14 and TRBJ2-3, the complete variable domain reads EAGVTQFPSHSVIEKGQTVTLRCDPISGHDNLYWYRRVMGKEIKFLLHFVKESKQDESGMPNNRFLAERTGGTYSTLKVQPAELEDSGVYFCASSQGGFTDTQYFGPGTRLTVL.

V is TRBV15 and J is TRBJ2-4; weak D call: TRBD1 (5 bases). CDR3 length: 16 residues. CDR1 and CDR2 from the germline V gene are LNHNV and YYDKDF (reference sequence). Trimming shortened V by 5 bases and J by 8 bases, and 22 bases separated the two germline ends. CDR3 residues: CATSPKLGPDLYIQYF. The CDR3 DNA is TGTGCCACCAGCCCTAAGCTGGGGCCAGATTTATACATTCAGTACTTC.

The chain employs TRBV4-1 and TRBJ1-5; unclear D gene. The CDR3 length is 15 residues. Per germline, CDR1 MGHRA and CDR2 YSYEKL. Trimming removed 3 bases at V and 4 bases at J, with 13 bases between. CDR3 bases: TGCGCCAGCAGCCAGGCGGACGGCGTGAATCAGCCCCAGCATTTT. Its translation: CASSQADGVNQPQHF.

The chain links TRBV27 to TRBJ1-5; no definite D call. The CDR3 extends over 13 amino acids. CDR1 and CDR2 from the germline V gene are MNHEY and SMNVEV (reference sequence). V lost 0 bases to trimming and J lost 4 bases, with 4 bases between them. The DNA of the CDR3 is TGTGCCAGCAGTTTATCCCCGAATCAGCCCCAGCATTTT. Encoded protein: CASSLSPNQPQHF.

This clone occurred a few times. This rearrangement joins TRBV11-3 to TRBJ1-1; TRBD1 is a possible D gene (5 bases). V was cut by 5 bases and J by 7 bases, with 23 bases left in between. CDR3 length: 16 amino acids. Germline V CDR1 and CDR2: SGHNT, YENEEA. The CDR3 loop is CASSQGGTGYSVEAFF. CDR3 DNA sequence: TGTGCCAGCAGCCAAGGCGGGACGGGGTACTCGGTTGAAGCTTTCTTT.

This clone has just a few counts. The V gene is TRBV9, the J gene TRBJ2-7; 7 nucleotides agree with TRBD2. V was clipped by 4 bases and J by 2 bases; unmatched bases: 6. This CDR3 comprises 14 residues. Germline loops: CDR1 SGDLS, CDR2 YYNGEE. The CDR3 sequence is CASSLARGAYEQYF. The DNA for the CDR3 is TGTGCCAGCAGCCTAGCCCGGGGGGCCTACGAGCAGTACTTC.

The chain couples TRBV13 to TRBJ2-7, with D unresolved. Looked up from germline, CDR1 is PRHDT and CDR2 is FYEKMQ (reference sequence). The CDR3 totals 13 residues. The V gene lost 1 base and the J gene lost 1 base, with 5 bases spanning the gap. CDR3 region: CASSLEQSYEQYF. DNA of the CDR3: TGTGCCAGCAGCTTAGAACAGTCCTACGAGCAGTACTTC.

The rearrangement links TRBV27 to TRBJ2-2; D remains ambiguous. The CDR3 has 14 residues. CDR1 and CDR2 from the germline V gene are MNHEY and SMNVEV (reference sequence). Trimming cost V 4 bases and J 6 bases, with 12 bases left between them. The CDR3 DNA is TGTGCCAGCAGTTGGCTTAATCGGGCCGGGGAGCTGTTTTTT. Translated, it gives CASSWLNRAGELFF.

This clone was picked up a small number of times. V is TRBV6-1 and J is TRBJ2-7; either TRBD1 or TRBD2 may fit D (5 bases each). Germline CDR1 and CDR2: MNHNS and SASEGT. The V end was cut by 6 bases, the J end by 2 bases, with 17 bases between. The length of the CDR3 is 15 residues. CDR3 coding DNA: TGTGCCAGCAGATCTGACAGTGGGGGTCCCTACGAGCAGTACTTC. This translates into CASRSDSGGPYEQYF.

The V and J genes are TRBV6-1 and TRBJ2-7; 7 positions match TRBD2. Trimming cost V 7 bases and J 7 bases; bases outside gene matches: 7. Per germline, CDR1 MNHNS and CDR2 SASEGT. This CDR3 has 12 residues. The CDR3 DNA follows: TGTGCCAGCACCCGGGGCGGGGGAGAGCAGTACTTC. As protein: CASTRGGGEQYF.

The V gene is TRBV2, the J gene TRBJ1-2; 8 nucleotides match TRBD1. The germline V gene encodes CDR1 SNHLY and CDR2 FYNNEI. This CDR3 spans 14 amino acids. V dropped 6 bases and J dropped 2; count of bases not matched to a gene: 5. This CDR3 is CASRDGQGNYGYTF. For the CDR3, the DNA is TGTGCCAGCAGAGACGGACAGGGAAACTATGGCTACACCTTC.

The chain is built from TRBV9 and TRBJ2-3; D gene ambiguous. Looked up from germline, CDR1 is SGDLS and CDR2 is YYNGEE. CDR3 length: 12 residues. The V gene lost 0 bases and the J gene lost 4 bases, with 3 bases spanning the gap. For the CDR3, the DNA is TGTGCCAGCAGCGTAGGGCCAGATACGCAGTATTTT. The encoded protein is CASSVGPDTQYF.

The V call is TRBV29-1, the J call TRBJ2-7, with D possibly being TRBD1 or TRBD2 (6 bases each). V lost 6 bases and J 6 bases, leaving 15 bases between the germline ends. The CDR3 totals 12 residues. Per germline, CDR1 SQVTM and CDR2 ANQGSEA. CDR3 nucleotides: TGCAGCGTCACAGGGAATAGCGGCGAGCAGTACTTC. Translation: CSVTGNSGEQYF.

The CDR3 is CSVDHGGSYEQYF. CDR3 nucleotides: TGCAGCGTTGACCACGGCGGCTCCTACGAGCAGTACTTC. This chain connects TRBV29-1 to TRBJ2-7; D gene uncertain. Germline loops: CDR1 SQVTM, CDR2 ANQGSEA. The CDR3 is made up of 13 amino acids. Trimming pared 3 bases from V and 0 bases from J, leaving 9 bases between.

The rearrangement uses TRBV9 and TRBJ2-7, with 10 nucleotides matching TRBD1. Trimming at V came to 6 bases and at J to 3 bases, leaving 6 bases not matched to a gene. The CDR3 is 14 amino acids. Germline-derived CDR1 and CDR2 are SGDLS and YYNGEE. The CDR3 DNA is TGTGCCAGCACTCCGGGACAGGGGATCTACGAGCAGTACTTC. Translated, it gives CASTPGQGIYEQYF.

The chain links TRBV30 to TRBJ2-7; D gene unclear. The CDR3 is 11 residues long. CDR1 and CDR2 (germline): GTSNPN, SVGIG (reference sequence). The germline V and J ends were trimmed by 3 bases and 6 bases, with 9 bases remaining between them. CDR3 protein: CAWSVGIEQYF. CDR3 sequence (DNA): TGTGCCTGGAGCGTCGGTATCGAGCAGTACTTC.

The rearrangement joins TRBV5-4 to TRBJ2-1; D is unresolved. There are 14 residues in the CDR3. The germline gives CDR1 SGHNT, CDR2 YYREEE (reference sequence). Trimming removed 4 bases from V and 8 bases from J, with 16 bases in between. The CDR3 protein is CASSDRTATHEQFF. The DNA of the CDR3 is TGTGCCAGCAGCGACCGGACGGCCACACATGAGCAGTTCTTC.

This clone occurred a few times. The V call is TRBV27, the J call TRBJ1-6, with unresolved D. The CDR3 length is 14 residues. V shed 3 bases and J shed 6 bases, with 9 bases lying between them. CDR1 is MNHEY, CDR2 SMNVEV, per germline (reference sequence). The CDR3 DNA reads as TGTGCCAGCAGTTTTATGGCCCTTAATTCACCCCTCCACTTT. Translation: CASSFMALNSPLHF.

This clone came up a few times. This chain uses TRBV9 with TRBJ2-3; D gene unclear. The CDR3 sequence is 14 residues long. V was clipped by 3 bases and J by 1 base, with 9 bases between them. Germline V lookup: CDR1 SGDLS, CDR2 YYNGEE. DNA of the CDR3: TGTGCCAGCAGCGACGTTGACGGCACAGATACGCAGTATTTT. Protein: CASSDVDGTDTQYF.

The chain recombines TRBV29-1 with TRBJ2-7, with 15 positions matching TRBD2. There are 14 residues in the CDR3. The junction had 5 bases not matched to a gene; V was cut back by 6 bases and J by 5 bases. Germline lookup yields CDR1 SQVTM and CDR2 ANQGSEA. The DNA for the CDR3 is TGCAGCGTCGGACTAGCGGGGGGGATCGACGAGCAGTACTTC. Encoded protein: CSVGLAGGIDEQYF.

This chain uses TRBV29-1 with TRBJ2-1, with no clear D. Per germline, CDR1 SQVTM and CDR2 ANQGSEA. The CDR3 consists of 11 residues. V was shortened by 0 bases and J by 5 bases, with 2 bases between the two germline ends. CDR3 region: CSVEENNEQFF. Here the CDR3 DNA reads TGCAGCGTTGAAGAGAACAATGAGCAGTTCTTC.

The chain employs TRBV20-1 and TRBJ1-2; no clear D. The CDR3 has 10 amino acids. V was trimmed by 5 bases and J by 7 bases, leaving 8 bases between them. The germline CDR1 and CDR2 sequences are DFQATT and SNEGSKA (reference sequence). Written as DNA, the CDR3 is TGCAGTGCTCCGGGAGGTGGCTACACCTTC. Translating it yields CSAPGGGYTF.

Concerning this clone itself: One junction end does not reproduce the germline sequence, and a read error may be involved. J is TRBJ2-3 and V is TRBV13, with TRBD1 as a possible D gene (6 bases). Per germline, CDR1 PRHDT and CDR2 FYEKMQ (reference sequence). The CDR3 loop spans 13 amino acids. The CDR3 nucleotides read TGTGCCAGCAGCGTAGGGGGTACAGATACGCAGTATTTT. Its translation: CASSVGGTDTQYF.